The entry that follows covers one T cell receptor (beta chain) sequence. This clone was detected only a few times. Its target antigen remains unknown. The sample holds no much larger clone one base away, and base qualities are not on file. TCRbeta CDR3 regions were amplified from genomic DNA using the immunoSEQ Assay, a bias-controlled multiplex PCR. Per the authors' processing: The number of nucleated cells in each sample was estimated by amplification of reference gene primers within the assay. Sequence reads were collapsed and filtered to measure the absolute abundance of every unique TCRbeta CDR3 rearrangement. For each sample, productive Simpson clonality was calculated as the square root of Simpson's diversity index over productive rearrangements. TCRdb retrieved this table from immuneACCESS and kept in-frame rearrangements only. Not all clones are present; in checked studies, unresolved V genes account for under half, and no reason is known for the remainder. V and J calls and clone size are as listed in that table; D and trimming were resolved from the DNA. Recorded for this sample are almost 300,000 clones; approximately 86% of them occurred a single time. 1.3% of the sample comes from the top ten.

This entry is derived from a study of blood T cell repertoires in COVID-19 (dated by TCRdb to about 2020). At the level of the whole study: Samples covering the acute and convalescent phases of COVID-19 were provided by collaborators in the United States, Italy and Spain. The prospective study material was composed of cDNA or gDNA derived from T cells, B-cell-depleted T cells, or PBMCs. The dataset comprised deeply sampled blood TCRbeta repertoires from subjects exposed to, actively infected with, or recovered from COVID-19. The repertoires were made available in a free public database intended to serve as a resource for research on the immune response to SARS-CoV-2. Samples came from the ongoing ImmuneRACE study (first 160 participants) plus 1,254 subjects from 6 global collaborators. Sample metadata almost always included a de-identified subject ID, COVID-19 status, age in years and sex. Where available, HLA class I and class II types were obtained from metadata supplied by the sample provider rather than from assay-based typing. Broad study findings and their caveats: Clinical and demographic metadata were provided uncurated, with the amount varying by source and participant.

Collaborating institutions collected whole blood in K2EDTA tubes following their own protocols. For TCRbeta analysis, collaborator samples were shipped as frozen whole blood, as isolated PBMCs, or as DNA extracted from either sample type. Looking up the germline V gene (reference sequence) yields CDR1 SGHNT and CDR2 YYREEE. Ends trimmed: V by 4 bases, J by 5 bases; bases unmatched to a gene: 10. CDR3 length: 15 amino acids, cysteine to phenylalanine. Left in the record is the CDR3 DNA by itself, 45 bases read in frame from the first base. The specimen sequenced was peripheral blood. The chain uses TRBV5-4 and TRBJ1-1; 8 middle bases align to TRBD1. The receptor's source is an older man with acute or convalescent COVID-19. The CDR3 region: CASSPWTGRNTEAFF. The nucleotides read TGTGCCAGCAGCCCTTGGACAGGGAGAAATACTGAAGCTTTCTTT.